The 21 T cell receptor beta chains below all came from one sample that was sequenced in a study of blood T cell repertoires in COVID-19. Some clones are missing from TCRdb's copy, which holds only in-frame ones; the method was immunoSEQ multiplex PCR. The sample records some 160,000 clones, around four fifths being singletons. The sample comprised PBMCs or T cells enriched from blood (not recorded which). The receptors here all came from a woman aged 45-65 years who had recovered from COVID-19.

J is TRBJ1-1 and V is TRBV7-8, with D hard to call. Trimming pared 0 bases from V and 0 bases from J, leaving 5 bases between. This CDR3 comprises 14 residues. Germline CDR1 reads SGHVS; CDR2 reads FQNEAQ. The CDR3 region is CASSLAPLNTEAFF. DNA for the CDR3: TGTGCCAGCAGCTTAGCCCCATTGAACACTGAAGCTTTCTTT.

V is TRBV7-9 and J is TRBJ1-4; D is uncertain. The CDR3 contains 14 residues. Trimming took off 5 bases at V and 7 bases at J, with 14 bases between the two ends. The germline V gene encodes CDR1 SEHNR and CDR2 FQNEAQ (reference sequence). CDR3 DNA: TGTGCCAGCAGCGTCAGTGGAAGCGGTGAAAAACTGTTTTTT. Residues: CASSVSGSGEKLFF.

The chain carries TRBV3-1 (or the pseudogene TRBV3-2) and TRBJ2-2, with D unresolved. The germline V gene encodes CDR1 LGHDT and CDR2 YNNKEL (reference sequence). Deletions cut 8 bases from V and 1 base from J, with 11 bases between. The CDR3 runs 14 residues. CDR3 amino acids: CASAVAENTGELFF. CDR3 sequence (DNA): TGTGCCAGCGCCGTGGCAGAGAACACCGGGGAGCTGTTTTTT.

This clone has a single count. The V gene is TRBV2, the J gene TRBJ1-5; 7 bases are a match to TRBD1. The V and J ends lost 2 bases and 4 bases, in that order; junction bases with no gene match: 5. The CDR3 has 15 residues. Germline CDR1 SNHLY, CDR2 FYNNEI. CDR3 protein: CASSEIIQGNQPQHF. DNA for the CDR3: TGTGCCAGCAGTGAAATAATACAGGGGAATCAGCCCCAGCATTTT.

The V and J genes are TRBV5-1 and TRBJ2-1; D is perhaps TRBD2 (7 bases). This CDR3 has 16 amino acids. The V end lost 2 bases, the J end lost 0 bases, and 12 bases lay between the germline ends. Germline V gene data show CDR1 as SGHRS and CDR2 as YFSETQ. Here the CDR3 DNA reads TGCGCCAGCAGCTTCCGGGGGGCTAGCTCCTACAATGAGCAGTTCTTC. This encodes CASSFRGASSYNEQFF.

The chain links TRBV5-6 to TRBJ2-1, with 7 bases identical to TRBD2. CDR1 SGHDT and CDR2 YYEEEE come from the germline V gene. Losses at the gene ends were 5 bases for V and 9 bases for J; bases not matched to a gene: 17. The length of the CDR3 is 16 residues. The CDR3 here is CASSFGRGSRVAEQFF. In DNA, the CDR3 is TGTGCCAGCAGTTTTGGGCGGGGGAGCCGGGTTGCTGAGCAGTTCTTC.

V is TRBV6-5 and J is TRBJ1-1, with D possibly matching TRBD1 (5 bases). Per germline, CDR1 MNHEY and CDR2 SVGAGI. V lost 2 bases to trimming and J lost 2 bases, with 9 bases between them. CDR3 length equals 14 residues. The CDR3 DNA sequence: TGTGCCAGCAGTTACCAGGGCGCAAACACTGAAGCTTTCTTT. Its protein is CASSYQGANTEAFF.

As DNA, the CDR3 is TGTGCCAGCAGCTTAGAGGTCGGCGGGGGGGCCAAAAACATTCAGTACTTC. Translated, it gives CASSLEVGGGAKNIQYF. V gene TRBV7-2 combines with J gene TRBJ2-4, with 8 bases fitting TRBD2. This CDR3 is built from 17 residues. Germline V gene lookup returns CDR1 SGHTA and CDR2 FQGNSA. The trim removed 1 base at V and 1 base at J, leaving 6 bases unmatched.

This clone was counted once. V usage is TRBV4-1 and J usage is TRBJ1-1; D remains unclear. Germline-derived CDR1 and CDR2 are MGHRA and YSYEKL. The CDR3 covers 15 residues. Deletions cut 4 bases from V and 0 bases from J, with 12 bases between. CDR3 protein: CASSRQLGVNTEAFF. The CDR3, as DNA: TGCGCCAGCAGCCGCCAACTCGGGGTGAACACTGAAGCTTTCTTT.

The gene calls are TRBV28 and TRBJ2-7; TRBD1 agrees at 7 bases. CDR1 is MDHEN and CDR2 is SYDVKM in the germline V gene. Germline trimming cut 6 bases from V and 0 bases from J; bases unmatched to any gene: 5. The CDR3 totals 14 residues. The CDR3 nucleotides are TGTGCCAGCAGATTTAAGGGGGCCTCCTACGAGCAGTACTTC. This encodes CASRFKGASYEQYF.

The chain uses TRBV24-1 and TRBJ2-2, with 9 positions matching TRBD1. Trimming took 7 bases from V and 2 from J; bases not matched to a gene: 4. Germline loops: CDR1 KGHDR, CDR2 SFDVKD. The CDR3 spans 15 residues. The CDR3 sequence: CATSAGQGNTGELFF. CDR3 DNA: TGTGCCACCAGCGCGGGACAGGGAAACACCGGGGAGCTGTTTTTT.

This chain joins TRBV7-6 and TRBJ1-1; 7 nucleotides align to TRBD1. V gave up 4 bases and J gave up 7 bases; unmatched junction bases: 15. The germline gives CDR1 SGHVS, CDR2 FNYEAQ. The CDR3 is 16 amino acids. The CDR3 reads CASSSIQGIQGNEAFF. As DNA, the CDR3 is TGTGCCAGCAGCTCGATCCAGGGTATACAGGGGAATGAAGCTTTCTTT.

The gene calls are TRBV7-2 and TRBJ2-1; TRBD2 matches 9 bases. Trimming cost V 1 base and J 7 bases; bases outside gene matches: 8. In germline, CDR1 is SGHTA, CDR2 FQGNSA. The CDR3 has 16 residues. CDR3 nucleotide sequence: TGTGCCAGCAGCTTAGTGCCAAGCGGGGGGTTTAATGAGCAGTTCTTC. Amino acid sequence: CASSLVPSGGFNEQFF.

The V call is TRBV19, the J call TRBJ1-1; maybe TRBD1 (6 bases). The CDR3 totals 14 residues. Trimming took off 6 bases at V and 5 bases at J, with 16 bases between the two ends. Per the germline V gene, CDR1 is LNHDA and CDR2 is SQIVND (reference sequence). CDR3 amino acids: CASSSPGEGTEAFF. The DNA for the CDR3 is TGTGCCAGTAGCTCTCCAGGGGAGGGGACTGAAGCTTTCTTT.

V is TRBV5-6 and J is TRBJ1-1; D might be TRBD1 (5 bases). The CDR3 contains 14 residues. Per the germline V gene, CDR1 is SGHDT and CDR2 is YYEEEE. Trimming shortened V by 3 bases and J by 0 bases, and 9 bases separated the two germline ends. CDR3 in DNA: TGTGCCAGCAGCTATGGGGCGGTGAACACTGAAGCTTTCTTT. It translates to CASSYGAVNTEAFF.

The chain couples TRBV6-1 to TRBJ2-7, with TRBD1 as a possible D gene (6 bases). The germline V gene encodes CDR1 MNHNS and CDR2 SASEGT. The CDR3 is made up of 15 amino acids. V gave up 3 bases and J gave up 2 bases, with 14 bases separating them. CDR3 amino acids: CASSDGFQGTYEQYF. For the CDR3, the DNA is TGTGCCAGCAGTGACGGTTTTCAGGGGACCTACGAGCAGTACTTC.

The chain couples TRBV3-1 (or the pseudogene TRBV3-2) to TRBJ1-2; 7 bases line up with TRBD1. This CDR3 is built from 13 residues. Germline CDR1 and CDR2: LGHDT and YNNKEL (reference sequence). V shed 6 bases and J 2 bases; nucleotides not matched to a gene: 3. CDR3 residues: CASSLDRNYGYTF. The CDR3 nucleotides are TGTGCCAGCAGTCTGGACAGGAACTATGGCTACACCTTC.

The rearrangement links TRBV28 to TRBJ2-1, with TRBD2 identical over 7 bases. V trimming: 6 bases; J trimming: 0 bases; junction bases outside the gene matches: 5. Germline CDR1 and CDR2: MDHEN and SYDVKM. This CDR3 has 15 amino acids. CDR3 DNA sequence: TGTGCCAGCAGGGGGGAGGGAGACTCCTACAATGAGCAGTTCTTC. Encoded protein: CASRGEGDSYNEQFF.

This clone was recorded only once. The chain is built from TRBV7-8 and TRBJ2-7; TRBD2 aligns across 8 bases. This CDR3 is built from 14 residues. Germline values: CDR1 SGHVS, CDR2 FQNEAQ. Trimming at V came to 5 bases and at J to 3 bases, leaving 6 bases not matched to a gene. CDR3 sequence: CASSRGSGGYEQYF. The DNA of the CDR3 is TGTGCCAGCAGCCGAGGGAGCGGGGGCTACGAGCAGTACTTC. Complete variable domain (other parts from reference TRBV7-8 and TRBJ2-7): GAGVSQSPRYKVAKRGQDVALRCDPISGHVSLFWYQQALGQGPEFLTYFQNEAQLDKSGLPSDRFFAERPEGSVSTLKIQRTQQEDSAVYLCASSRGSGGYEQYFGPGTRLTVT.

The V gene is TRBV7-9, the J gene TRBJ1-1; TRBD1 aligns across 10 bases. The CDR3 is made up of 14 amino acids. In germline, CDR1 is SEHNR, CDR2 FQNEAQ (reference sequence). Trimming took 3 bases from V and 5 from J; bases not matched to a gene: 3. CDR3 sequence reads: CASSFGTGETEAFF. CDR3 nucleotide sequence: TGTGCCAGCAGCTTTGGGACAGGGGAAACTGAAGCTTTCTTT.

This clone came up a few times. The chain combines TRBV7-9 with TRBJ1-3; 9 bases are shared with TRBD1. Germline V gene lookup returns CDR1 SEHNR and CDR2 FQNEAQ (reference sequence). The CDR3 runs to 15 residues. V lost 6 bases and J lost 2; bases outside the gene matches: 5. CDR3 sequence (DNA): TGTGCCAGCAGATCGGGACAGGGAACTGGAAACACCATATATTTT. It encodes CASRSGQGTGNTIYF.